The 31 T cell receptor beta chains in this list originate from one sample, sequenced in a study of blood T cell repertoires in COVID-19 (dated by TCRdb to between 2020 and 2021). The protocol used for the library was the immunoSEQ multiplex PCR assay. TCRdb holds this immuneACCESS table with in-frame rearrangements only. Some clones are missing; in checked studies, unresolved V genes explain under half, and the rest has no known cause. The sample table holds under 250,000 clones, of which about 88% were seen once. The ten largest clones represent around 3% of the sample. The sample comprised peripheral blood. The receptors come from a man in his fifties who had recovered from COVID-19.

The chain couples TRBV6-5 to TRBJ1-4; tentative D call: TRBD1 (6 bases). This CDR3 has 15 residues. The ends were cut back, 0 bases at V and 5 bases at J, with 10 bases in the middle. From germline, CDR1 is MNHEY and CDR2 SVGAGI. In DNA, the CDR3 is TGTGCCAGCAGTTACTCGGGCAGGGGCAATGAAAAACTGTTTTTT. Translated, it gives CASSYSGRGNEKLFF.

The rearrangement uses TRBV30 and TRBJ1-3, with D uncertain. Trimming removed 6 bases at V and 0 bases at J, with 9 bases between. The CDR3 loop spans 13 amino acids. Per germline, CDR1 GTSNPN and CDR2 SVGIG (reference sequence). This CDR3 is CACAGNSGNTIYF. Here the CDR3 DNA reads TGTGCCTGTGCAGGCAACTCTGGAAACACCATATATTTT.

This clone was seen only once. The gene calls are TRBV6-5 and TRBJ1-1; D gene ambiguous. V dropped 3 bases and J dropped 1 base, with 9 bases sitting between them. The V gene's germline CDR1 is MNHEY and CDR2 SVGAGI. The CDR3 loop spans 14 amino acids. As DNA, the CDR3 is TGTGCCAGCAGTTATGGCACCTGGAACACTGAAGCTTTCTTT. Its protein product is CASSYGTWNTEAFF.

CDR3 in DNA: TGTGCCAGCAGTTGGGGCCTCCAAGAGACCCAGTACTTC. It yields the protein CASSWGLQETQYF. The chain is built from TRBV12-3 or TRBV12-4 and TRBJ2-5, with D possibly being TRBD1 (5 bases). Trimming took 4 bases from V and 1 from J, leaving 7 bases between them. CDR3 length equals 13 residues.

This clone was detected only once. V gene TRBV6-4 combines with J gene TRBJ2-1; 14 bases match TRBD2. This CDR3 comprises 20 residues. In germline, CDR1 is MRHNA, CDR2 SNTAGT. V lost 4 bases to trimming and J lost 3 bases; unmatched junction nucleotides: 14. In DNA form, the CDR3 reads TGTGCCAGCAGTGCCGAAGGGGGACTAGCGGGAGTGGTAAGCTACAATGAGCAGTTCTTC. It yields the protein CASSAEGGLAGVVSYNEQFF.

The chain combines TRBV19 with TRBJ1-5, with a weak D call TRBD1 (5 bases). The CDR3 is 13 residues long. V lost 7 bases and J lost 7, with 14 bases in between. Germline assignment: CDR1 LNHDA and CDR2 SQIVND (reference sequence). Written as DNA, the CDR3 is TGTGCCAGTACCTCCCCTAGGGGACAGCCCCAGCATTTT. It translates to CASTSPRGQPQHF.

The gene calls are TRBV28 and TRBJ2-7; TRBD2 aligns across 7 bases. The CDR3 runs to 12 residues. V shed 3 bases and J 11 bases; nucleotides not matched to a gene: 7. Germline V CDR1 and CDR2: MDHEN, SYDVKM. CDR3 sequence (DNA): TGTGCCAGCAGTTTGAGTCTAGCGGAAGAGTACTTC. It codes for CASSLSLAEEYF. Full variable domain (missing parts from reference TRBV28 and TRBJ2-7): DVKVTQSSRYLVKRTGEKVFLECVQDMDHENMFWYRQDPGLGLRLIYFSYDVKMKEKGDIPEGYSVSREKKERFSLILESASTNQTSMYLCASSLSLAEEYFGPGTRLTVT.

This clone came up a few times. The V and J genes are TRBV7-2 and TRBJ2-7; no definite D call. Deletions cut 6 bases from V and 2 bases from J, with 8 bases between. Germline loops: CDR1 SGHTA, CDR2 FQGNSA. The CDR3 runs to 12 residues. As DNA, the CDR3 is TGTGCCAGCAGTTCCACTCCCTACGAGCAGTACTTC. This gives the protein CASSSTPYEQYF. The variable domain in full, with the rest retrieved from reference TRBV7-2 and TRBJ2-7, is GAGVSQSPSNKVTEKGKDVELRCDPISGHTALYWYRQSLGQGLEFLIYFQGNSAPDKSGLPSDRFSAERTGGSVSTLTIQRTQQEDSAVYLCASSSTPYEQYFGPGTRLTVT.

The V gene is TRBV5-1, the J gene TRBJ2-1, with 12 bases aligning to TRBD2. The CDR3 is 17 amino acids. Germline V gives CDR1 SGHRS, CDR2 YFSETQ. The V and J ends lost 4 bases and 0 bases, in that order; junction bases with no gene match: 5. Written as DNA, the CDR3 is TGCGCCAGCAGCGGTAGGACTAGCGGGGTCTCCTACAATGAGCAGTTCTTC. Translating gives CASSGRTSGVSYNEQFF. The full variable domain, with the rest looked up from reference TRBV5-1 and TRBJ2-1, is KAGVTQTPRYLIKTRGQQVTLSCSPISGHRSVSWYQQTPGQGLQFLFEYFSETQRNKGNFPGRFSGRQFSNSRSEMNVSTLELGDSALYLCASSGRTSGVSYNEQFFGPGTRLTVL.

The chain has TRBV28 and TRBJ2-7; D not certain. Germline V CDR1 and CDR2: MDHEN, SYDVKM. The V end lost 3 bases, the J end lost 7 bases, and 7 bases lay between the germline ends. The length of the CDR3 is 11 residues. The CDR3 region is CASSFSREQYF. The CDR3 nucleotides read TGTGCCAGCAGTTTCTCTCGGGAGCAGTACTTC.

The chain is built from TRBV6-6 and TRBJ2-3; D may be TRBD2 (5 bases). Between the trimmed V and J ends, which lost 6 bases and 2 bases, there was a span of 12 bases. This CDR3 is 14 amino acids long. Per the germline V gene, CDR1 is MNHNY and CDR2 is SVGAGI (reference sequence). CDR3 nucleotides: TGTGCCAGCAGGGCAGCGGCTCTCACAGATACGCAGTATTTT. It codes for CASRAAALTDTQYF.

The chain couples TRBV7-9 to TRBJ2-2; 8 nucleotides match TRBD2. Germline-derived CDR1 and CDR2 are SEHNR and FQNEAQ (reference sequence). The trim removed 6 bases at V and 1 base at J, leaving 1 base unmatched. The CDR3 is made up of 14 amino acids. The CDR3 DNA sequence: TGTGCCAGCAGAACTAGCGGGAACACCGGGGAGCTGTTTTTT. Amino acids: CASRTSGNTGELFF.

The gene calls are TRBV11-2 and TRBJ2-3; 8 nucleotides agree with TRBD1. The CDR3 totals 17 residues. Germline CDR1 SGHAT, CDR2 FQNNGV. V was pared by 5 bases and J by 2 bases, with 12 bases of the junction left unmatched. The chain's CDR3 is CASSAQLPGQATDTQYF. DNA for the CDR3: TGTGCCAGCAGCGCCCAGCTTCCGGGACAGGCCACAGATACGCAGTATTTT.

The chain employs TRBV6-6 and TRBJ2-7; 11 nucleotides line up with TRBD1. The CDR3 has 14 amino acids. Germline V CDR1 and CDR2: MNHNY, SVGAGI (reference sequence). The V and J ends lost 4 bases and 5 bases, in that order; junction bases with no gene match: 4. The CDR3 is CASSSGTGGNEQYF. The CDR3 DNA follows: TGTGCCAGCAGTTCGGGGACAGGGGGTAACGAGCAGTACTTC.

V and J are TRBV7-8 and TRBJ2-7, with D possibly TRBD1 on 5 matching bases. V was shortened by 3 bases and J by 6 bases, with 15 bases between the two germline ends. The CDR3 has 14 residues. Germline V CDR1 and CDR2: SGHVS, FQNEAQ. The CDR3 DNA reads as TGTGCCAGCAGCTTGCAAGTGGGGCTTGGCGAGCAGTACTTC. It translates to CASSLQVGLGEQYF.

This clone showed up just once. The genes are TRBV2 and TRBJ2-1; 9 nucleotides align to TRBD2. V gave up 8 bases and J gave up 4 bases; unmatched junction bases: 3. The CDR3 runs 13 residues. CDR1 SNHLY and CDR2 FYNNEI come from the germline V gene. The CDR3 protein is CASGLAGYNEQFF. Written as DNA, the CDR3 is TGTGCCAGCGGGCTAGCGGGATACAATGAGCAGTTCTTC.

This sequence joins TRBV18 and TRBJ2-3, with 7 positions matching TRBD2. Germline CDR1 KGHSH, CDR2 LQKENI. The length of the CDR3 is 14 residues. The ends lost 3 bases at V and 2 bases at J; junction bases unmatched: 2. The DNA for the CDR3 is TGTGCCAGCTCACCGGGACTATCCACAGATACGCAGTATTTT. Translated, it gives CASSPGLSTDTQYF.

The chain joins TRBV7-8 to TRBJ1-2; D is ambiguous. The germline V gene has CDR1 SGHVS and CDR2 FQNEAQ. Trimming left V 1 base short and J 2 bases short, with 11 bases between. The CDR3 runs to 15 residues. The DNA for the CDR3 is TGTGCCAGCAGCTTAGGAGAGAGTACCAACTATGGCTACACCTTC. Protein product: CASSLGESTNYGYTF.

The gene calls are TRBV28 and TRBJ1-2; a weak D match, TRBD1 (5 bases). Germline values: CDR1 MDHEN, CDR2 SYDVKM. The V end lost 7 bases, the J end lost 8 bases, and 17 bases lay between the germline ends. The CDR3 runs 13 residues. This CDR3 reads CASTPGVSRGYTF. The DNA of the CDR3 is TGTGCCAGCACCCCGGGGGTTTCGAGAGGCTACACCTTC.

CDR3 nucleotides: TGTGCCAGCTCACCGGGCTTCGGGATCAATGAGCAGTTCTTC. It yields the protein CASSPGFGINEQFF. The chain uses TRBV18 and TRBJ2-1; possibly TRBD2 for D (5 bases). V lost 3 bases, J lost 6 bases, and 12 bases lay in between. CDR1 is KGHSH and CDR2 is LQKENI in the germline V gene. The CDR3 sequence is 14 residues long.

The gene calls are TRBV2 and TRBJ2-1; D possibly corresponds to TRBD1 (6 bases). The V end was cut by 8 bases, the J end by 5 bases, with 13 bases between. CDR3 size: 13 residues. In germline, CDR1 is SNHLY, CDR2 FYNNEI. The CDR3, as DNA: TGTGCCAGCCAGGGGAATTGGGACAATGAGCAGTTCTTC. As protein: CASQGNWDNEQFF.

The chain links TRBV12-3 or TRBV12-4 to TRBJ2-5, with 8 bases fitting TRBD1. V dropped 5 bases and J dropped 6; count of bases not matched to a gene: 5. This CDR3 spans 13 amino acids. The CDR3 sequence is CASSTDREKTQYF. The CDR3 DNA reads TGTGCCAGCAGTACGGACAGGGAAAAGACCCAGTACTTC.

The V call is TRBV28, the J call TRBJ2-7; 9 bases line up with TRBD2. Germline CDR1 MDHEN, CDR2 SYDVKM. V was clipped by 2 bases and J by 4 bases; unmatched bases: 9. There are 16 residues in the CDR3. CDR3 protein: CASSLQLAGVLYEQYF. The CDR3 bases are TGTGCCAGCAGTTTACAACTAGCGGGTGTGCTTTACGAGCAGTACTTC.

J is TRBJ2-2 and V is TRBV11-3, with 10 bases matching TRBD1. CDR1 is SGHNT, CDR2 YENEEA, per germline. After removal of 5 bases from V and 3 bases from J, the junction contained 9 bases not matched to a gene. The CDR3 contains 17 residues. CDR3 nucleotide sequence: TGTGCCAGCAGCAAAAACTTCGGGACAGGGGACACCGGGGAGCTGTTTTTT. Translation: CASSKNFGTGDTGELFF.

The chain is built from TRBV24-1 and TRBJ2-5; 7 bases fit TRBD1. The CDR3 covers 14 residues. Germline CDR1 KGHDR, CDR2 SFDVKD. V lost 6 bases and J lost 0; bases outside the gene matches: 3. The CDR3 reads CATSPDRDQETQYF. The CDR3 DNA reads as TGTGCCACCAGTCCCGACAGGGACCAAGAGACCCAGTACTTC.

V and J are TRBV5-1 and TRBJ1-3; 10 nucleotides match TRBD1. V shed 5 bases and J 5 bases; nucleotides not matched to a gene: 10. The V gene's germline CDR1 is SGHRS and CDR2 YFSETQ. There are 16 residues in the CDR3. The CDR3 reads CASSLTGGGVRNTIYF. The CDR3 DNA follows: TGCGCCAGCAGTTTGACAGGGGGCGGTGTTAGAAACACCATATATTTT.

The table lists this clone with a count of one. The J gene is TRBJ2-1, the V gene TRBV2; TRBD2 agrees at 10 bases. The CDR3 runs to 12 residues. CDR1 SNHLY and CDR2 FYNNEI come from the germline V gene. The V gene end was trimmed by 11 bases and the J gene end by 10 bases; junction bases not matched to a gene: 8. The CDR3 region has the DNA TGTGCCTCCGACCGGGGACTAGCGGAGCAGTTCTTC. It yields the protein CASDRGLAEQFF.

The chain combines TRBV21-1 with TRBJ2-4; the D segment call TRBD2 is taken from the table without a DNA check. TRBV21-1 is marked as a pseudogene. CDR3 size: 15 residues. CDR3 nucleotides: TGTGCCAGCAGCAAAGGAGGGCGAGCCAAAAACATTCAGTACTTC. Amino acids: CASSKGGRAKNIQYF.

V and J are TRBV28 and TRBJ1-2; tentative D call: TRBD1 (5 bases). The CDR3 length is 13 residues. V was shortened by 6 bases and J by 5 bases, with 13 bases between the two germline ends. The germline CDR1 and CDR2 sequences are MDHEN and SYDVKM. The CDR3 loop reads CASSLTDGYGYTF. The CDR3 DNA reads TGTGCCAGCAGCCTGACAGATGGGTATGGCTACACCTTC.

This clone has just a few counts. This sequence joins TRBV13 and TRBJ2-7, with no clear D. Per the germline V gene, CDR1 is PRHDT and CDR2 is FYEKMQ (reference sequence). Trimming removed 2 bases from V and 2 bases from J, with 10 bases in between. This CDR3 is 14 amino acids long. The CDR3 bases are TGTGCCAGCAGCTTACCCGACTTTCCCTACGAGCAGTACTTC. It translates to CASSLPDFPYEQYF.

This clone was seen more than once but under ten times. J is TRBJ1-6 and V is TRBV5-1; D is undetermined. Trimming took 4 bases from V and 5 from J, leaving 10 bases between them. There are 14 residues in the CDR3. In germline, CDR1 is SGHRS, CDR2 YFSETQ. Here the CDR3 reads CASSPARDNSPLHF. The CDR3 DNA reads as TGCGCCAGCAGCCCCGCCCGGGATAATTCACCCCTCCACTTT.